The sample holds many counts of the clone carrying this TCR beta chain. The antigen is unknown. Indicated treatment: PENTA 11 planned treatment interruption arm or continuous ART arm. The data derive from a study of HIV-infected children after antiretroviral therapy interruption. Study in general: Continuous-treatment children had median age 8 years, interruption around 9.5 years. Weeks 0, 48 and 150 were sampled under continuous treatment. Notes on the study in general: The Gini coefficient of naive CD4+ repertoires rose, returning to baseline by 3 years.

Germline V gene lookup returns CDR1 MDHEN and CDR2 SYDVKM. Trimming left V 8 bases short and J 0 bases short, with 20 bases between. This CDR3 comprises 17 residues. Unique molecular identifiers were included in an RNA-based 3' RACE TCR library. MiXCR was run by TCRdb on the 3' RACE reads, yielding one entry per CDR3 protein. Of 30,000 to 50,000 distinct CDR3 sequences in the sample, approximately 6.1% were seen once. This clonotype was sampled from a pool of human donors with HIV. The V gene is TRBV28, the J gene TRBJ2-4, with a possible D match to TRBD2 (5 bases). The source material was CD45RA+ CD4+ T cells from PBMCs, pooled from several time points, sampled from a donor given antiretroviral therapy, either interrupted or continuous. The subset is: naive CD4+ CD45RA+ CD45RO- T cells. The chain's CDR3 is CASPLEERKLAKNIQYF. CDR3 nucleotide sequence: TGTGCCAGCCCCCTCGAGGAGCGGAAACTAGCCAAAAACATTCAGTACTTC.